Below are 11 T cell receptor beta chains sequenced from a single sample in a study of OX40 agonist ivuxolimab in advanced cancers. Method: immunoSEQ multiplex PCR; TCRdb's copy keeps in-frame clones and lacks some. The sample yields tens of thousands of clones, over 80% seen once. The sample in question was CD4+ or CD8+ T cells sorted from blood, obtained in a trial of the OX40 agonist ivuxolimab. The source of these receptors is an adult with an advanced solid tumor such as melanoma, head and neck, liver or kidney cancer.

The V and J genes are TRBV2 and TRBJ2-5; 9 bases map to TRBD2. The CDR3 loop spans 14 amino acids. Unmatched junction bases numbered 3, after V lost 2 bases and J lost 5 bases. The germline V gene encodes CDR1 SNHLY and CDR2 FYNNEI. CDR3 sequence reads: CASSEWLAGETQYF. CDR3 nucleotide sequence: TGTGCCAGCAGTGAATGGCTAGCGGGGGAGACCCAGTACTTC.

V usage is TRBV28 and J usage is TRBJ1-2; 8 bases map to TRBD1. The V gene end was trimmed by 6 bases and the J gene end by 2 bases; junction bases not matched to a gene: 8. Germline V gene lookup returns CDR1 MDHEN and CDR2 SYDVKM. The CDR3 length is 15 residues. In DNA, the CDR3 is TGTGCCAGCAGCTGGGAGGACAGGGCCAACTATGGCTACACCTTC. The encoded protein is CASSWEDRANYGYTF.

The rearrangement joins TRBV20-1 to TRBJ2-1, with D uncertain. The germline gives CDR1 DFQATT, CDR2 SNEGSKA (reference sequence). The germline V and J ends were trimmed by 3 bases and 8 bases, with 5 bases remaining between them. CDR3 length equals 10 residues. The CDR3, as DNA: TGCAGTGCTAGCGGCGATGAGCAGTTCTTC. Translation: CSASGDEQFF.

The chain uses TRBV5-4 and TRBJ1-4; weak D call: TRBD1 (5 bases). This CDR3 is built from 17 residues. Per the germline V gene, CDR1 is SGHNT and CDR2 is YYREEE (reference sequence). V lost 1 base and J lost 0, with 13 bases in between. This CDR3 reads CASSLTGQGSTNEKLFF. Here the CDR3 DNA reads TGTGCCAGCAGCTTGACAGGCCAAGGTTCAACTAATGAAAAACTGTTTTTT.

In this sample, this clone turned up once. The chain joins TRBV2 to TRBJ1-4, with 9 bases fitting TRBD1. This CDR3 spans 16 amino acids. From germline, CDR1 is SNHLY and CDR2 FYNNEI. The ends lost 6 bases at V and 5 bases at J; junction bases unmatched: 10. CDR3 region: CASRRQGVNKNEKLFF. CDR3 sequence (DNA): TGTGCCAGCAGAAGACAGGGGGTAAATAAAAATGAAAAACTGTTTTTT.

The CDR3: CASSLGSEPATVQFF. CDR3 sequence (DNA): TGTGCCAGCAGCTTAGGGTCAGAACCTGCTACCGTGCAGTTCTTC. J is TRBJ2-1 and V is TRBV7-2; D gene unclear. V shed 1 base and J shed 12 bases, with 19 bases lying between them. Germline loops: CDR1 SGHTA, CDR2 FQGNSA. The CDR3 contains 15 residues. Full variable domain (rest looked up from reference TRBV7-2 and TRBJ2-1): GAGVSQSPSNKVTEKGKDVELRCDPISGHTALYWYRQSLGQGLEFLIYFQGNSAPDKSGLPSDRFSAERTGGSVSTLTIQRTQQEDSAVYLCASSLGSEPATVQFFGPGTRLTVL.

CDR3 DNA sequence: TGTGCCAGCAGCATAGACAGGGATCACGGGGAGCTGTTTTTT. Its translation: CASSIDRDHGELFF. The chain employs TRBV5-5 and TRBJ2-2, with 7 bases that match TRBD1. Germline V gene lookup returns CDR1 SGHKS and CDR2 YYEKEE (reference sequence). This CDR3 spans 14 amino acids. After removal of 4 bases from V and 7 bases from J, the junction contained 7 bases not matched to a gene.

The chain joins TRBV9 to TRBJ2-3; 8 nucleotides match TRBD2. Unmatched junction bases numbered 12, after V lost 0 bases and J lost 0 bases. In germline, CDR1 is SGDLS, CDR2 YYNGEE. The CDR3 sequence is 19 residues long. For the CDR3, the DNA is TGTGCCAGCAGCGTAGCTCCCAGCGGGAGAAGGAGGAGCACAGATACGCAGTATTTT. It encodes CASSVAPSGRRRSTDTQYF.

The genes are TRBV7-2 and TRBJ2-1; D could derive from TRBD1 or TRBD2 (7 bases each). Trimming left V 5 bases short and J 4 bases short, with 18 bases between. The germline V gene encodes CDR1 SGHTA and CDR2 FQGNSA. There are 16 residues in the CDR3. Here the CDR3 DNA reads TGTGCCAGCAGCGCCTCCAGGGGGGGTTCATACAATGAGCAGTTCTTC. This sequence encodes CASSASRGGSYNEQFF.

The chain couples TRBV28 to TRBJ2-7; TRBD2 aligns across 10 bases. The V segment lost 5 bases and the J segment 3 bases; nucleotides outside the gene matches: 7. This CDR3 is built from 15 residues. The V gene's germline CDR1 is MDHEN and CDR2 SYDVKM. In DNA form, the CDR3 reads TGTGCCAGCAGTAGCTGGACTAGCGGAAACTACGAGCAGTACTTC. Encoded protein: CASSSWTSGNYEQYF. Full variable domain (remainder filled in from reference TRBV28 and TRBJ2-7): DVKVTQSSRYLVKRTGEKVFLECVQDMDHENMFWYRQDPGLGLRLIYFSYDVKMKEKGDIPEGYSVSREKKERFSLILESASTNQTSMYLCASSSWTSGNYEQYFGPGTRLTVT.

V is TRBV15 and J is TRBJ2-1; D is perhaps TRBD1 or TRBD2 (6 bases each). The germline CDR1 and CDR2 sequences are LNHNV and YYDKDF (reference sequence). CDR3 length: 16 amino acids. Trimming left V 3 bases short and J 6 bases short, with 18 bases between. CDR3 DNA sequence: TGTGCCACCAGCAGGGATGGATCGGGGGCGGTCAATGAGCAGTTCTTC. Protein sequence: CATSRDGSGAVNEQFF. Filled out from reference TRBV15 and TRBJ2-1, the complete variable domain reads DAMVIQNPRYQVTQFGKPVTLSCSQTLNHNVMYWYQQKSSQAPKLLFHYYDKDFNNEADTPDNFQSRRPNTSFCFLDIRSPGLGDTAMYLCATSRDGSGAVNEQFFGPGTRLTVL.